These 12 T cell receptor beta chains were all obtained from the same sample, sequenced in a study of early T cells in non-severe SARS-CoV-2 infection. TCRdb fed the 5' RACE reads into MiXCR, producing one record per CDR3 protein. The sample records about 72,000 distinct CDR3 sequences, around a tenth being singletons. Material: whole blood, obtained at baseline. The receptors originated from an adult who was a healthcare worker with PCR-confirmed SARS-CoV-2 infection or an uninfected control (not recorded which).

The J gene is TRBJ2-6, the V gene TRBV5-1; D ambiguous. Germline CDR1 is SGHRS and CDR2 is YFSETQ. The CDR3 is 16 amino acids. V was trimmed by 2 bases and J by 0 bases, leaving 9 bases between them. The CDR3, as DNA: TGCGCCAGCAGCTTCCCTTCGGTCTCTGGGGCCAACGTCCTGACTTTC. It is translated as CASSFPSVSGANVLTF.

This clonotype has more than one count but fewer than ten. This sequence joins TRBV2 and TRBJ1-5; D call uncertain. Trimming took off 6 bases at V and 2 bases at J, with 8 bases between the two ends. The CDR3 has 13 residues. The V gene's germline CDR1 is SNHLY and CDR2 FYNNEI. CDR3 loop: CASRPGGNQPQHF. The CDR3 DNA reads TGTGCCAGCAGGCCGGGAGGCAATCAGCCCCAGCATTTT. Filled out from reference TRBV2 and TRBJ1-5, the complete variable domain reads EPEVTQTPSHQVTQMGQEVILRCVPISNHLYFYWYRQILGQKVEFLVSFYNNEISEKSEIFDDQFSVERPDGSNFTLKIRSTKLEDSAMYFCASRPGGNQPQHFGDGTRLSIL.

V usage is TRBV5-4 and J usage is TRBJ2-3, with D maybe TRBD1 (6 bases). CDR1 and CDR2 from the germline V gene are SGHNT and YYREEE (reference sequence). The ends were cut back, 5 bases at V and 1 base at J, with 14 bases in the middle. The CDR3 runs 15 residues. CDR3 sequence (DNA): TGTGCCAGCAGTATGGAGGACAGACGCACAGATACGCAGTATTTT. Translation gives CASSMEDRRTDTQYF.

This clonotype was detected a few times. The rearrangement joins TRBV7-2 to TRBJ1-1; a weak D match, TRBD1 (6 bases). Trimming left V 5 bases short and J 1 base short, with 20 bases between. Germline assignment: CDR1 SGHTA and CDR2 FQGNSA. The CDR3 has 17 amino acids. CDR3 coding DNA: TGTGCCAGCAGCCATGTGTCAGGGGCGGGTACGAACACTGAAGCTTTCTTT. It encodes CASSHVSGAGTNTEAFF.

This chain uses TRBV9 with TRBJ2-3; 8 bases agree with TRBD2. Germline CDR1 reads SGDLS; CDR2 reads YYNGEE. The CDR3 runs 16 residues. Germline trimming cut 0 bases from V and 1 base from J; bases unmatched to any gene: 4. CDR3 in DNA: TGTGCCAGCAGCGTAGGCTGGCGGGGGGGCACAGATACGCAGTATTTT. Translated: CASSVGWRGGTDTQYF.

The sample holds a few counts of this clonotype. V is TRBV2 and J is TRBJ2-1; TRBD1 agrees at 9 bases. V dropped 8 bases and J dropped 6; count of bases not matched to a gene: 2. From germline, CDR1 is SNHLY and CDR2 FYNNEI. There are 12 residues in the CDR3. CDR3 loop: CASRDRANEQFF. DNA for the CDR3: TGTGCCAGCCGGGACAGGGCCAATGAGCAGTTCTTC.

The table lists this clonotype with a few counts. The chain uses TRBV19 and TRBJ2-3; perhaps D is TRBD1 or TRBD2 (7 bases each). Germline V gene sequence: CDR1 LNHDA, CDR2 SQIVND (reference sequence). Trimming took off 4 bases at V and 1 base at J, with 15 bases between the two ends. The length of the CDR3 is 16 residues. This CDR3 is CASSTHRGGGTDTQYF. DNA of the CDR3: TGTGCCAGTAGTACCCACAGGGGAGGGGGCACAGATACGCAGTATTTT.

This clonotype appeared a few times. V is TRBV20-1 and J is TRBJ2-3; a weak D match, TRBD2 (6 bases). The CDR3 is 12 amino acids. Germline CDR1 is DFQATT and CDR2 is SNEGSKA (reference sequence). Trimming removed 8 bases at V and 3 bases at J, with 12 bases between. This chain's CDR3 is CSPRLGTDTQYF. CDR3 nucleotides: TGCAGTCCCCGACTAGGAACAGATACGCAGTATTTT.

Only a few counts were recorded for this clonotype. The chain couples TRBV12-3 or TRBV12-4 to TRBJ2-3, with D tentatively TRBD1 (6 bases). This CDR3 is 15 amino acids long. Trimming removed 6 bases at V and 5 bases at J, with 18 bases between. CDR3 loop: CASSRRRGLQDTQYF. For the CDR3, the DNA is TGTGCCAGCAGCCGCAGAAGGGGGTTACAAGATACGCAGTATTTT.

A few counts support this clonotype. This chain joins TRBV12-3 or TRBV12-4 and TRBJ1-6; D gene ambiguous. The ends were cut back, 6 bases at V and 12 bases at J, with 12 bases in the middle. The CDR3 sequence is 12 residues long. The CDR3 loop reads CASSQNNGPLHF. The CDR3 region has the DNA TGTGCCAGCAGCCAAAACAACGGACCCCTCCACTTT.

To note about this clonotype: At one boundary the junction diverges from the germline segment, which might be a read error. The chain links TRBV10-3 to TRBJ2-2; the D call may be TRBD1 or TRBD2 (5 bases each). CDR3 size: 14 residues. Germline assignment: CDR1 ENHRY and CDR2 SYGVKD. CDR3 residues: CTIGAKANTGELFF. The DNA for the CDR3 is TGTACCATCGGGGCCAAGGCGAACACCGGGGAGCTGTTTTTT.

This clonotype has a count of ten or more. CDR3: CASSSHPGGSLAMNTEAFF. The CDR3 region has the DNA TGTGCCAGCAGCTCCCATCCCGGGGGCTCCCTGGCAATGAACACTGAAGCTTTCTTT. The V gene is TRBV7-2, the J gene TRBJ1-1; tentatively, D is TRBD1 (6 bases). The CDR3 is 19 amino acids. Germline V gene lookup returns CDR1 SGHTA and CDR2 FQGNSA. V lost 4 bases and J 0 bases, leaving 24 bases between the germline ends.